This passage covers 18 T cell receptor beta chains from one sample sequenced in a study of PD-L1 blockade in urothelial cancer. Time point described: pretreatment peripheral blood. Sequencing was performed with immunoSEQ multiplex PCR; in TCRdb, only in-frame clones are kept and a portion is missing. The sample lists tens of thousands of clones, more than 75% occurring once. The sequences come from PBMCs, collected around atezolizumab (anti-PD-L1) treatment. The receptor source for this set is a man between 60 and 70 years old with urothelial cancer.

This chain uses TRBV10-3 with TRBJ1-5, with 8 bases lining up with TRBD1. CDR3 length: 14 residues. Trimming cost V 5 bases and J 7 bases; bases outside gene matches: 7. In germline, CDR1 is ENHRY, CDR2 SYGVKD. The CDR3 sequence: CAISPGQGEQPQHF. The CDR3 DNA follows: TGTGCCATCAGTCCCGGACAGGGAGAACAGCCCCAGCATTTT.

The chain carries TRBV10-3 and TRBJ2-5; 7 nucleotides align to TRBD2. The CDR3 spans 13 residues. V dropped 6 bases and J dropped 5; count of bases not matched to a gene: 6. The germline V gene has CDR1 ENHRY and CDR2 SYGVKD. The CDR3 is CAISGLGGETQYF. The CDR3 nucleotides are TGTGCCATCAGCGGACTAGGCGGTGAGACCCAGTACTTC.

The chain employs TRBV14 and TRBJ2-7, with TRBD1 matching over 9 bases. Germline V gene lookup returns CDR1 SGHDN and CDR2 FVKESK. The ends lost 4 bases at V and 4 bases at J; junction bases unmatched: 5. The CDR3 length is 14 residues. This CDR3 is CASSPGTGLYEQYF. As DNA, the CDR3 is TGTGCCAGCAGCCCCGGGACAGGGCTTTACGAGCAGTACTTC.

This sequence joins TRBV19 and TRBJ1-1; possible D gene TRBD1, 6 bases. The CDR3 covers 13 residues. V lost 4 bases and J 3 bases, leaving 9 bases between the germline ends. The germline CDR1 and CDR2 sequences are LNHDA and SQIVND (reference sequence). The DNA of the CDR3 is TGTGCCAGTAGTAACACAGGGTACACTGAAGCTTTCTTT. It encodes CASSNTGYTEAFF.

The chain joins TRBV18 to TRBJ1-2; weak D call: TRBD1 (5 bases). Trimming left V 8 bases short and J 8 bases short, with 30 bases between. The CDR3 is made up of 17 amino acids. The germline V gene has CDR1 KGHSH and CDR2 LQKENI. The CDR3 DNA sequence: TGTGCCAGCCTCGGGTCCTTACGGGACCGGGGACTGTGGGGCTACACCTTC. It encodes CASLGSLRDRGLWGYTF.

The V gene is TRBV7-9, the J gene TRBJ1-2; 7 bases are shared with TRBD1. The CDR3 is made up of 16 amino acids. V trimming: 5 bases; J trimming: 7 bases; junction bases outside the gene matches: 16. Germline V gene sequence: CDR1 SEHNR, CDR2 FQNEAQ (reference sequence). CDR3 DNA: TGTGCCAGCAGCACATCTACAGGGGCCGCCGGGGGTGGCTACACCTTC. It encodes CASSTSTGAAGGGYTF.

The chain carries TRBV25-1 and TRBJ2-3; 7 bases agree with TRBD2. Germline CDR1 is MGHDK and CDR2 is SYGVNS. The junction had 4 bases not matched to a gene; V was cut back by 2 bases and J by 5 bases. CDR3 length: 14 amino acids. The CDR3 region is CASSEVRGVDTQYF. The CDR3 nucleotides are TGTGCCAGCAGTGAAGTCCGGGGGGTAGATACGCAGTATTTT.

V and J are TRBV7-2 and TRBJ2-5; 15 bases line up with TRBD2. Germline values: CDR1 SGHTA, CDR2 FQGNSA. V lost 5 bases, J lost 5 bases, and 3 bases stayed unmatched. The length of the CDR3 is 15 residues. Here the CDR3 DNA reads TGTGCCAGCAGCCTAGGGACTAGCGGGGGGGAGACCCAGTACTTC. This codes for CASSLGTSGGETQYF.

The rearrangement joins TRBV5-4 to TRBJ1-2, with D maybe TRBD1 (6 bases). The germline V gene has CDR1 SGHNT and CDR2 YYREEE (reference sequence). The ends were cut back, 3 bases at V and 4 bases at J, with 16 bases in the middle. This CDR3 is 15 amino acids long. The chain's CDR3 is CASSSKTGIGYGYTF. The CDR3 region has the DNA TGTGCCAGCAGCTCGAAGACAGGTATCGGCTATGGCTACACCTTC.

The chain carries TRBV5-3 and TRBJ1-6; no definite D call. TRBV5-3 is treated as an ORF (open reading frame) with a function not yet certain. The V end was cut by 2 bases, the J end by 5 bases, with 11 bases between. This CDR3 spans 15 amino acids. This CDR3 is CARSFEGYHNSPLHF. CDR3 coding DNA: TGTGCCAGAAGCTTTGAGGGATACCATAATTCACCCCTCCACTTT.

The chain is built from TRBV6-5 and TRBJ2-3; the D is unclear. Germline V gene sequence: CDR1 MNHEY, CDR2 SVGAGI. The V gene lost 4 bases and the J gene lost 2 bases, with 7 bases spanning the gap. The CDR3 totals 13 residues. In nucleotides, the CDR3 is TGTGCCAGCAGTTCGCGGCCCACAGATACGCAGTATTTT. Translated, it gives CASSSRPTDTQYF.

V is TRBV7-9 and J is TRBJ1-3, with no clear D. With 3 bases removed from V and 0 bases from J, the gap between germline ends came to 3 bases. The germline gives CDR1 SEHNR, CDR2 FQNEAQ (reference sequence). The CDR3 covers 13 residues. CDR3 DNA sequence: TGTGCCAGCAGCTTTAACTCTGGAAACACCATATATTTT. Translating it yields CASSFNSGNTIYF.

The genes are TRBV7-3 and TRBJ2-3, with 8 bases fitting TRBD2. Germline values: CDR1 SGHTA, CDR2 FQGTGA. The CDR3 consists of 16 residues. J was trimmed by 0 bases and V by 2 bases; bases with no gene match: 4. This chain's CDR3 is CASSLEAGGSTDTQYF. The CDR3 DNA follows: TGTGCCAGCAGCTTAGAGGCGGGGGGTAGCACAGATACGCAGTATTTT.

The chain links TRBV30 to TRBJ1-2, with a weak D call TRBD1 (5 bases). This CDR3 is built from 14 residues. Trimming removed 3 bases at V and 1 base at J, with 12 bases between. The germline gives CDR1 GTSNPN, CDR2 SVGIG (reference sequence). The CDR3, as DNA: TGTGCCTGGAGGTGGCAGGGTGTTAACTATGGCTACACCTTC. Translation: CAWRWQGVNYGYTF.

V is TRBV19 and J is TRBJ1-5; D is unresolved. CDR1 and CDR2 from the germline V gene are LNHDA and SQIVND (reference sequence). Deletions cut 8 bases from V and 1 base from J, with 12 bases between. The CDR3 is 14 amino acids. The CDR3 spells CASVRHGSNQPQHF. The CDR3 bases are TGTGCCAGTGTGAGACACGGCAGCAATCAGCCCCAGCATTTT.

The chain has TRBV5-1 and TRBJ2-7; 7 bases match TRBD1. V lost 1 base and J lost 6; bases outside the gene matches: 13. Germline V lookup: CDR1 SGHRS, CDR2 YFSETQ. CDR3 length: 16 amino acids. The CDR3 region is CASSLNPTGVGREQYF. The CDR3 region has the DNA TGCGCCAGCAGCTTGAACCCAACAGGGGTAGGTCGCGAGCAGTACTTC.

The chain joins TRBV30 to TRBJ2-7; D might be TRBD1 (6 bases). CDR3 length equals 12 residues. Germline CDR1 GTSNPN, CDR2 SVGIG (reference sequence). Trimming left V 2 bases short and J 6 bases short, with 11 bases between. The CDR3 coding sequence is TGTGCCTGGAGTCACACAGGGCGCGAGCAGTACTTC. Translating it yields CAWSHTGREQYF.

The chain recombines TRBV11-2 with TRBJ2-2; D is ambiguous. The CDR3 covers 14 residues. Trimming left V 0 bases short and J 5 bases short, with 7 bases between. Germline V lookup: CDR1 SGHAT, CDR2 FQNNGV. The CDR3 DNA is TGTGCCAGCAGCTTAGATCGCAGGACCGGGGAGCTGTTTTTT. This sequence encodes CASSLDRRTGELFF. The whole variable domain, remainder taken from reference TRBV11-2 and TRBJ2-2, is EAGVAQSPRYKIIEKRQSVAFWCNPISGHATLYWYQQILGQGPKLLIQFQNNGVVDDSQLPKDRFSAERLKGVDSTLKIQPAKLEDSAVYLCASSLDRRTGELFFGEGSRLTVL.